One and the same sample provided the 25 T cell receptor beta chains below, sequenced in a study of CD8+ T cells in alopecia areata. Extracted RNA was reverse transcribed into cDNA, the sequencing template. This table comes from immunoSEQ multiplex PCR, and its TCRdb copy is limited to in-frame clones, with some not included. The sample offers approximately 280,000 clones and no singletons, the top ten holding about 1.2%. Sorting of pooled cutaneous lymph node cells used CD4, CD8alpha, NKG2D, NKG2ACE and other markers. Sequencing used CD4+ T cells sorted from a lymph node. Receptors were obtained from a C3H/HeJ mouse with alopecia areata. Mouse MHC haplotype: H2-k.

This clone was picked up a small number of times. Mouse germline and gene names are used. The read finishes 4 residues shy of the CDR3 end, and the germline J gene is used to complete it. The chain couples TRBV1 to TRBJ1-1; D is perhaps TRBD1 (6 bases). CDR1 and CDR2 from the germline V gene are NSQYPW and LRSPGD (reference sequence). There are 15 residues in the CDR3. V lost 3 bases and J 2 bases, leaving 13 bases between the germline ends. The CDR3 reads CTCSARSTGNTEVFF. CDR3 DNA, as far as it was read: TGCACCTGCAGTGCGCGCTCGACAGGCAACACA.

This clone was counted only a few times. Germline and genes: mouse. The read finishes 4 residues shy of the CDR3 end, and the germline J gene is used to complete it. The chain combines TRBV5 with TRBJ2-5; 7 nucleotides align to TRBD1. The length of the CDR3 is 15 residues. V lost 1 base, J lost 1 base, and 2 bases stayed unmatched. Germline loops: CDR1 LGHNA, CDR2 YNLKQL (reference sequence). Partial CDR3 DNA: TGTGCCAGCAGCCAAGTGACAGGGCACCAAGAC. Its protein product is CASSQVTGHQD. The CDR3 as a whole reads CASSQVTGHQDTQYF.

Regarding this clone: The germline and genes are mouse ones. The read comes to an end 4 residues before the CDR3 does, leaving the germline J gene to fill in the end. This chain joins TRBV13-1 and TRBJ1-1, with D perhaps matching TRBD1 (6 bases). The V gene's germline CDR1 is NSHNY and CDR2 SYGAGN. This CDR3 spans 13 amino acids. The CDR3 loop reads CASSAPGEAEVFF. The CDR3 bases that were read are TGTGCCAGCAGTGCGCCAGGGGAAGCA.

Points on this clone: Mouse gene names and germline throughout. The read ends 4 residues shy of where the CDR3 ends; the end is completed using the germline J gene. Additional DNA sequences in this sample encode the identical CDR3. The chain employs TRBV1 and TRBJ1-2; 7 positions match TRBD1. Per germline, CDR1 NSQYPW and CDR2 LRSPGD (reference sequence). The CDR3 spans 14 residues. V lost 1 base, J lost 1 base, and 0 bases stayed unmatched. The CDR3 here is CTCSAGDRNSDYTF. Incomplete CDR3 DNA: TGCACCTGCAGTGCAGGGGACAGAAACTCC.

This clone has only a few counts. Germline and genes: mouse. The sequenced fragment ends 4 residues before the CDR3 boundary, so the rest is inferred from the germline J gene. The chain has TRBV4 and TRBJ2-2, with 7 bases aligning to TRBD1. CDR1 is LGHDT and CDR2 is YNNKQL in the germline V gene (reference sequence). The junction had 3 bases not matched to a gene; V was cut back by 4 bases and J by 4 bases. There are 14 residues in the CDR3. The CDR3 DNA, read in part, is TGTGCCAGCAGCTTACAGGGGAGCACCGGG. Translating gives CASSLQGSTG. The whole CDR3 reads CASSLQGSTGQLYF.

This clone was recorded a few times. The gene names here belong to mouse. The missing CDR3 end, 4 residues past where the read stops, is filled in from the germline J gene. The chain joins TRBV5 to TRBJ1-2; TRBD1 matches 7 bases. The J segment lost 0 bases and the V segment lost 2 bases, leaving 3 bases of the junction unmatched. This CDR3 is built from 15 residues. The germline CDR1 and CDR2 sequences are LGHNA and YNLKQL (reference sequence). Partial CDR3 DNA: TGTGCCAGCAGCCAACCCCAGGGGGCAAACTCC. It encodes CASSQPQGANS. The whole CDR3 sequence is CASSQPQGANSDYTF.

Note on this clone: Germline and genes: mouse. The read ends 4 residues shy of where the CDR3 ends; the end is completed using the germline J gene. At the DNA level, this CDR3 is encoded by other sequences in the same sample as well. This chain uses TRBV13-1 with TRBJ1-1; TRBD1 matches 12 bases. V shed 6 bases, J shed 3 bases, and the junction held 3 bases outside the gene matches. The CDR3 is made up of 14 amino acids. Germline CDR1 and CDR2: NSHNY and SYGAGN. CDR3 protein: CASTGTGGDTEVFF. The CDR3 bases that were read are TGTGCCAGCACTGGGACAGGGGGCGACACA.

This clone was observed a few times. All gene names here are mouse names. The sequence runs out 4 residues before the end of the CDR3; the remainder is reconstructed from the germline J gene. The sample carries other DNA sequences with the same CDR3. V is TRBV13-3 and J is TRBJ2-7; no clear D gene. This CDR3 is built from 12 residues. Germline-derived CDR1 and CDR2 are NNHDY and SYVADS. CDR3 sequence reads: CASSDRNYEQYF. CDR3 DNA, as far as it was read: TGTGCCAGCAGTGACAGAAATTAT.

With respect to this clone: These gene names are mouse names. The read ends 4 residues before the CDR3 terminus; that terminus is restored from the germline J gene. V usage is TRBV5 and J usage is TRBJ2-7; TRBD2 aligns across 10 bases. The CDR3 totals 16 residues. The junction had 5 bases not matched to a gene; V was cut back by 0 bases and J by 3 bases. CDR1 is LGHNA and CDR2 is YNLKQL in the germline V gene (reference sequence). CDR3 region: CASSQDHLGGRYEQYF. The CDR3 DNA, read in part, is TGTGCCAGCAGCCAAGATCACCTGGGGGGGCGCTAT.

For this clone: All gene names here are mouse names. The read finishes 4 residues shy of the CDR3 end, and the germline J gene is used to complete it. V and J are TRBV17 and TRBJ2-7; 8 bases are shared with TRBD2. Germline CDR1 and CDR2: MNHDT and YYDKIL. The ends lost 3 bases at V and 3 bases at J; junction bases unmatched: 4. The CDR3 totals 14 residues. Partial CDR3 DNA: TGTGCTAGCAGTAGTGCTGGGGGGTTCTAT. This translates into CASSSAGGFY. The CDR3 in its entirety is CASSSAGGFYEQYF.

This clone occurred a few times. These gene names are mouse names. Sequencing ends 4 residues short of the CDR3 end; the germline J gene provides the rest. This chain connects TRBV31 to TRBJ2-2; 9 nucleotides align to TRBD2. With V trimmed by 5 bases and J by 0 bases, 1 base remained unmatched. The CDR3 loop spans 14 amino acids. Germline V gives CDR1 GKSSPN, CDR2 SITVG. CDR3 amino acids: CAWGLGSNTGQLYF. The covered CDR3 bases are TGTGCCTGGGGACTGGGGTCAAACACCGGG.

This clone has only a few counts. Gene names refer to mouse genes. The read finishes 4 residues shy of the CDR3 end, and the germline J gene is used to complete it. This sample includes further DNA sequences coding for the same CDR3. The gene calls are TRBV31 and TRBJ1-1, with 8 bases fitting TRBD1. In germline, CDR1 is GKSSPN, CDR2 SITVG. This CDR3 comprises 14 residues. V lost 0 bases and J lost 1; bases outside the gene matches: 1. CDR3 bases read: TGTGCCTGGAGTCTCAGGGGGCGGAACACA. Protein sequence: CAWSLRGRNT. The whole CDR3 sequence is CAWSLRGRNTEVFF.

This clone came up a few times. The gene symbols are mouse symbols. From the germline J gene comes the end of the CDR3, since the read stops 4 residues before it. The chain uses TRBV13-3 and TRBJ2-1; 9 bases align to TRBD1. Germline-derived CDR1 and CDR2 are NNHDY and SYVADS. The CDR3 has 12 residues. CDR3 amino acids: CASRQGAAEQFF. The covered CDR3 bases are TGTGCCAGCAGACAGGGGGCGGCT.

This clone was picked up a small number of times. Each gene name is a mouse one. Read data end 4 residues before the CDR3 end; the end is taken from the germline J gene. The V call is TRBV13-3, the J call TRBJ2-5; 9 nucleotides line up with TRBD1. V lost 4 bases and J lost 2; bases outside the gene matches: 5. Germline-derived CDR1 and CDR2 are NNHDY and SYVADS. The CDR3 runs 15 residues. The sequenced part of the CDR3 DNA is TGTGCCAGCAGTCCTCCGGGACAGGGCCAAGAC. Protein: CASSPPGQGQD. The full CDR3 is CASSPPGQGQDTQYF.

To note about this clone: Gene names are mouse gene names. The read stops 4 residues short of the end of the CDR3; the missing end is completed from the germline J gene. This sequence joins TRBV17 and TRBJ2-1; 9 bases map to TRBD1. Germline CDR1 reads MNHDT; CDR2 reads YYDKIL. The CDR3 extends over 14 amino acids. J lost 4 bases, V lost 6 bases, and 4 bases had no gene match. CDR3 region: CASSAGTGYAEQFF. The covered CDR3 bases are TGTGCTAGCAGCGCCGGGACAGGGTATGCT.

A word on this clone: The germline and genes are mouse ones. In the same sample, other DNA sequences code for this CDR3. The CDR3 reads CASSILGLGQNTLYF. CDR3 DNA (partial): TGTGCCAGCAGTATCCTGGGGCTGGGTCAAAAC. V usage is TRBV19 and J usage is TRBJ2-4; perhaps TRBD2 as D (6 bases). Read data end 4 residues before the CDR3 end; the end is taken from the germline J gene. CDR1 FNHDT and CDR2 SITEND come from the germline V gene (reference sequence). V was clipped by 2 bases and J by 1 base, with 11 bases between them. The CDR3 length is 15 residues.

This clone was counted between two and nine times. Gene names are the mouse ones. The read terminates 4 residues ahead of where the CDR3 ends, so the germline J gene completes it. V gene TRBV13-3 combines with J gene TRBJ2-7, with TRBD2 identical over 10 bases. This CDR3 is 14 amino acids long. After removal of 4 bases from V and 3 bases from J, the junction contained 4 bases not matched to a gene. CDR1 and CDR2 (germline): NNHDY, SYVADS. The covered CDR3 bases are TGTGCCAGCAGTCCGACTGGGGGGATCTAT. It yields the protein CASSPTGGIY. The full CDR3 reads CASSPTGGIYEQYF.

As to this clone: Gene names and germline refer to mouse. The CDR3 is cut off 4 residues early in the read; its end comes from the germline J gene. This CDR3 is also generated by other DNA sequences in the sample. The chain links TRBV1 to TRBJ1-1; maybe TRBD1 (5 bases). The V end lost 1 base, the J end lost 3 bases, and 6 bases lay between the germline ends. The CDR3 consists of 13 residues. Per germline, CDR1 NSQYPW and CDR2 LRSPGD (reference sequence). The chain's CDR3 is CTCSAGRDTEVFF. The part of the CDR3 DNA that was read is TGCACCTGCAGTGCAGGCAGGGACACA. The full variable domain, completed using reference TRBV1 and TRBJ1-1, is VTLLEQNPRWRLVPRGQAVNLRCILKNSQYPWMSWYQQDLQKQLQWLFTLRSPGDKEVKSLPGADYLATRVTDTELRLQVANMSQGRTLYCTCSAGRDTEVFFGKGTRLTVV.

This clone occurred a few times. Mouse germline and gene names are used. The DNA read from the CDR3 is TGTGCCACCACAGGGGGCCTCTCCTAT. This encodes CATTGGLSY. Given in full, the CDR3 is CATTGGLSYEQYF. This chain connects TRBV13-3 to TRBJ2-7; 9 nucleotides align to TRBD1. The read comes to an end 4 residues before the CDR3 does, leaving the germline J gene to fill in the end. This CDR3 has 13 residues. Germline CDR1 reads NNHDY; CDR2 reads SYVADS. V was pared by 9 bases and J by 0 bases, with 4 bases of the junction left unmatched.

With respect to this clone: These gene names are mouse names. The observed sequence ends 4 residues before the CDR3 terminus, with the missing tail filled in from the germline J gene. This chain uses TRBV4 with TRBJ2-3, with 8 bases lining up with TRBD2. Trimming removed 5 bases from V and 0 bases from J; junction bases left unmatched: 4. Germline V gene sequence: CDR1 LGHDT, CDR2 YNNKQL (reference sequence). The CDR3 contains 15 residues. CDR3 bases read: TGTGCCAGCAGCCGACTGGGGACTAGTGCAGAA. Its translation is CASSRLGTSAE. The complete CDR3 reads CASSRLGTSAETLYF.

In its sample, this clone was seen a few times. Gene names are the mouse ones. Read sequence stops 4 residues before the CDR3 end, and the germline J gene provides the missing end. This chain links TRBV13-1 with TRBJ2-5; 8 positions match TRBD2. The CDR3 length is 14 residues. Germline V gene sequence: CDR1 NSHNY, CDR2 SYGAGN. The CDR3 DNA, read in part, is TGTGCCAGCAGTGATCAACTGGGGGAAGAC. Translating gives CASSDQLGED. The whole CDR3 protein reads CASSDQLGEDTQYF.

Of note for this clone: Gene names and germline match the mouse. The read terminates 4 residues before the CDR3 end, so the remaining end is supplied by the germline J gene. The same CDR3 is also encoded by other DNA sequences in this sample. The V and J genes are TRBV5 and TRBJ2-3; D is unresolved. Trimming left V 0 bases short and J 3 bases short, with 4 bases between. CDR1 and CDR2 (germline): LGHNA, YNLKQL (reference sequence). The CDR3 covers 13 residues. CDR3 sequence: CASSQETAETLYF. The CDR3 bases that were read are TGTGCCAGCAGCCAAGAAACAGCAGAA.

Concerning this clone itself: The genes are named according to mouse. Read coverage stops 4 residues before the CDR3 terminus; the germline J gene supplies the remainder. The gene calls are TRBV1 and TRBJ2-5; TRBD1 is a possible D gene (6 bases). Germline values: CDR1 NSQYPW, CDR2 LRSPGD (reference sequence). The V gene lost 3 bases and the J gene lost 3 bases, with 13 bases spanning the gap. The CDR3 sequence is 15 residues long. The CDR3: CTCSAGGTLQDTQYF. CDR3 bases read: TGCACCTGCAGTGCCGGCGGGACACTTCAAGAC.

About this clone: Gene names denote mouse genes. The read gets to within 3 residues of the CDR3 end, and the germline J gene fills in the rest. This sequence joins TRBV5 and TRBJ1-6, with a possible D match to TRBD1 (5 bases). TRBJ1-6 is sorted into the ORF group, with uncertain function. V was shortened by 4 bases and J by 5 bases, with 9 bases between the two germline ends. The CDR3 length is 14 residues. Per the germline V gene, CDR1 is LGHNA and CDR2 is YNLKQL (reference sequence). The covered CDR3 bases are TGTGCCAGCAGCCCTCGACAGAATAATTCGCCC. Translating gives CASSPRQNNSP. In full, the CDR3 is CASSPRQNNSPLYF.

This clone was found a few times. Genes and germline are mouse. The read stops 4 residues short of the end of the CDR3; the missing end is completed from the germline J gene. This chain connects TRBV13-3 to TRBJ2-2; D not resolved. The CDR3 is 16 amino acids. Trimming shortened V by 1 base and J by 0 bases, and 10 bases separated the two germline ends. Germline values: CDR1 NNHDY, CDR2 SYVADS. Partial CDR3 DNA: TGTGCCAGCAGTGATTTCCCGACATCAAACACCGGG. It specifies CASSDFPTSNTG. The complete CDR3 reads CASSDFPTSNTGQLYF. Using reference TRBV13-3 and TRBJ2-2 for the parts outside the CDR3, the full variable domain is EAAVTQSPRSKVAVTGGKVTLSCHQTNNHDYMYWYRQDTGHGLRLIHYSYVADSTEKGDIPDGYKASRPSQENFSLILELASLSQTAVYFCASSDFPTSNTGQLYFGEGSKLTVL.